This T cell receptor beta chain was recorded in a study of T cell responses to AZD1222 COVID-19 vaccine. The ends were cut back, 3 bases at V and 2 bases at J, with 7 bases in the middle. Germline loops: CDR1 SGHTA, CDR2 FQGNSA. The CDR3 totals 13 residues. Pooled samples include second doses given at about 4 or 12 weeks. About this clone itself: The antigen is unknown.

Study-level findings and limits: Most donors were white British, females outnumbered males, and clonal diversity was possibly underestimated. It was only a handful of AZD1222 recipients who were seropositive at baseline.

Generated by immunoSEQ multiplex PCR, the TCRdb table keeps only in-frame clones and is missing some. The table has approximately 150,000 clones, around nine tenths seen once. Sequenced here: peripheral blood, sampled 28 days after the second AZD1222 dose. This chain connects TRBV7-2 to TRBJ1-1; unclear D gene. The sequence was obtained from an adult who received the AZD1222 COVID-19 vaccine. The CDR3 is CASSLSRNTEAFF. The DNA of the CDR3 is TGTGCCAGCAGCTTGAGCAGAAACACTGAAGCTTTCTTT.